This T cell receptor (beta chain) was sequenced in a study of T cells in Graves' hyperthyroidism and ophthalmopathy. V was pared by 5 bases and J by 3 bases, with 8 bases of the junction left unmatched. The length of the CDR3 is 15 residues. Germline V lookup: CDR1 MDHEN, CDR2 SYDVKM. The CDR3 regions of TCR beta were amplified from RNA transcripts. HTBI primers drove first-round RT-PCR of the TCR CDR3. TCRdb re-called the multiplex PCR reads with MiXCR, one entry per CDR3 protein. The repertoire holds nearly 110,000 distinct CDR3 sequences, with roughly 15% as singletons. This clonotype was observed at least ten times. The antigen is not known. Diagnoses used clinical symptoms, serum thyroxine and TRAb, thyroid ultrasound and orbital computed tomography. Whole-study findings and limits: Appearing also in blood were most of the thyroid clonotypes expanded above 0.001.

The material sequenced was blood. This receptor was taken from a woman aged 50 to 65 with Graves' hyperthyroidism. The chain is built from TRBV28 and TRBJ2-7; 9 bases align to TRBD1. The CDR3 here is CASSQPGQGLYEQYV. In nucleotides, the CDR3 is TGTGCCAGCAGTCAGCCGGGACAGGGACTCTACGAGCAGTACGTC.